The TCR beta chain under discussion was sequenced for a study of shared clonotypes between healthy human individuals. This clone occurred a few times. Its specificity is not known. At a deep level, the assay was run. Assay: immunoSEQ multiplex PCR; the TCRdb copy retains only in-frame clones and omits some. The data show over 95,000 clones, roughly two thirds seen once. Germline CDR1 is LNHDA and CDR2 is SQIVND (reference sequence). The CDR3 totals 16 residues. V shed 7 bases and J shed 0 bases, with 13 bases lying between them. Whole-study findings and limits: Only a few donors were included, so the genetic and exposure-history diversity represented was limited. Non-shared clonotypes were found to have lower generation probabilities than the clonotypes that were shared by all four of the sorted-subset donors. Generally, naive subsets came out with larger estimated richness than memory subsets.

The gene calls are TRBV19 and TRBJ1-6; D is unresolved. The TCR sequence derives from a woman in her thirties in good health. Sequencing was carried out using memory CD8+ T cells sorted from blood. The subset was: CD45RO+ cells pooled with CCR7-negative TemRA cells. The CDR3 here is CASTPAGSSYNSPLHF. In DNA, the CDR3 is TGTGCCAGTACCCCCGCGGGGAGCTCCTATAATTCACCCCTCCACTTT.